The rows below give T cell receptor beta chains drawn from one sample of a study of T cell responses to AZD1222 COVID-19 vaccine. Clones were sequenced by immunoSEQ multiplex PCR, and TCRdb holds only the in-frame ones, with some missing. The data show 90,000 to 100,000 clones, approximately 88% seen once. The specimen comprised peripheral blood, sampled 28 days after the second AZD1222 dose. The receptors shown here come from an adult who received the AZD1222 COVID-19 vaccine. Both conserved end residues are part of each CDR3. Fields, in order: V gene, clone size, J gene, D gene, CDR3 DNA, CDR3 protein. D genes are given only for firm matches. Size is omitted from some rows. Given values are once, few, many or a class for expanded clones.

V gene: TRBV19
clone size: -
J gene: TRBJ2-3
D gene: -
CDR3 DNA: TGTGCCAGTAGCCAGGGACGAGGTGGCTCAGATACGCAGTATTTT
CDR3 protein: CASSQGRGGSDTQYF

V gene: TRBV10-2
clone size: few
J gene: TRBJ2-7
D gene: -
CDR3 DNA: TGCGCCAGCAGTGAGTCGTGGGGTCCCTACGAGCAGTACTTC
CDR3 protein: CASSESWGPYEQYF

V gene: TRBV19
clone size: once
J gene: TRBJ1-2
D gene: -
CDR3 DNA: TGTGCCAGTAGTATATCCCTAGCAGATGGCTACACCTTC
CDR3 protein: CASSISLADGYTF

V gene: TRBV29-1
clone size: -
J gene: TRBJ2-2
D gene: TRBD1
CDR3 DNA: TGCAGCGTTGGCCCTCAGGGGGCCTACACCGGGGAGCTGTTTTTT
CDR3 protein: CSVGPQGAYTGELFF

V gene: TRBV19
clone size: -
J gene: TRBJ1-5
D gene: -
CDR3 DNA: TGTGCCAGTAGCCCCGGGCAGAGGACTCAGCCCCAGCATTTT
CDR3 protein: CASSPGQRTQPQHF

V gene: TRBV7-9
clone size: -
J gene: TRBJ1-1
D gene: -
CDR3 DNA: TGTGCCAGCAGCTTAGCGGGGGAAGCTTTCTTT
CDR3 protein: CASSLAGEAFF

V gene: TRBV6-2/TRBV6-3
clone size: -
J gene: TRBJ2-7
D gene: TRBD1
CDR3 DNA: TGTGCCAGCAGCACGGGCCCCCCGGGACAGGGGTACGAGCAGTACTTC
CDR3 protein: CASSTGPPGQGYEQYF

V gene: TRBV5-1
clone size: -
J gene: TRBJ2-6
D gene: -
CDR3 DNA: TGCGCCAGCAGCATTACCGGGGGGGCCAACGTCCTGACTTTC
CDR3 protein: CASSITGGANVLTF

V gene: TRBV15
clone size: -
J gene: TRBJ2-3
D gene: -
CDR3 DNA: TGTGCCACCAAACAGAGTTGGGCAGATACGCAGTATTTT
CDR3 protein: CATKQSWADTQYF

V gene: TRBV9
clone size: -
J gene: TRBJ1-2
D gene: -
CDR3 DNA: TGTGCCAGCAGCGTGGCCGGCACCGGGGGGGGTGGCTACACCTTC
CDR3 protein: CASSVAGTGGGGYTF

V gene: TRBV10-1
clone size: -
J gene: TRBJ1-1
D gene: -
CDR3 DNA: TGCGCCAGCAGTGAGGCAAAGGGTCGGGGTGCTTTCTTT
CDR3 protein: CASSEAKGRGAFF

V gene: TRBV6-5
clone size: -
J gene: TRBJ2-1
D gene: TRBD2
CDR3 DNA: TGTGCCACCTACGACCTGGGGGGGTCCTACAATGAGCAGTTCTTC
CDR3 protein: CATYDLGGSYNEQFF

V gene: TRBV2
clone size: -
J gene: TRBJ1-5
D gene: -
CDR3 DNA: TGTGCCAGCAACGGGGGGAATCAGCCCCAGCATTTT
CDR3 protein: CASNGGNQPQHF

V gene: TRBV5-3
clone size: -
J gene: TRBJ1-5
D gene: -
CDR3 DNA: TGTGCCAGAAGCTTATGGGGGCCTGGCAATCAGCCCCAGCATTTT
CDR3 protein: CARSLWGPGNQPQHF

V gene: TRBV29-1
clone size: -
J gene: TRBJ1-2
D gene: -
CDR3 DNA: TGCAGCGTTGACGTTGGGGGCGGATACACCTTC
CDR3 protein: CSVDVGGGYTF

V gene: TRBV12-3/TRBV12-4
clone size: -
J gene: TRBJ1-2
D gene: -
CDR3 DNA: TGTGCCAGCAGTTTACTAGCTAACTATGGCTACACCTTC
CDR3 protein: CASSLLANYGYTF

V gene: TRBV4-1
clone size: -
J gene: TRBJ2-7
D gene: -
CDR3 DNA: TGCGCCAGCAGCCAAGTATACAGGGTAAACGTACTCTACGAGCAGTACTTC
CDR3 protein: CASSQVYRVNVLYEQYF

V gene: TRBV19
clone size: -
J gene: TRBJ2-1
D gene: -
CDR3 DNA: TGTGCCAGTAGTCTCGACAGGGCGGGATACAATGAGCAGTTCTTC
CDR3 protein: CASSLDRAGYNEQFF

V gene: TRBV3-1/TRBV3-2
clone size: -
J gene: TRBJ1-2
D gene: -
CDR3 DNA: TGTGCCAGCAGCCCAGACAGTTATGGCTACACCTTC
CDR3 protein: CASSPDSYGYTF

V gene: TRBV4-1
clone size: -
J gene: TRBJ2-3
D gene: -
CDR3 DNA: TGCGCCAGCAGCCAAGATGTGGCCCGCACAGATACGCAGTATTTT
CDR3 protein: CASSQDVARTDTQYF

V gene: TRBV6-1
clone size: -
J gene: TRBJ2-3
D gene: -
CDR3 DNA: TGTGCCAGCAGTGATCCTCCCCCAGATACGCAGTATTTT
CDR3 protein: CASSDPPPDTQYF

V gene: TRBV7-9
clone size: -
J gene: TRBJ1-2
D gene: -
CDR3 DNA: TGTGCCAGCAGCTTAGCGCTAGGGGACGGCTATGGCTACACCTTC
CDR3 protein: CASSLALGDGYGYTF

V gene: TRBV28
clone size: -
J gene: TRBJ1-5
D gene: -
CDR3 DNA: TGTGCCAGCGGGGCTAACGGTCAGCCCCAGCATTTT
CDR3 protein: CASGANGQPQHF

V gene: TRBV19
clone size: -
J gene: TRBJ2-1
D gene: -
CDR3 DNA: TGTGCCAGTAGAACCGGGTCCTCCTACAATGAGCAGTTCTTC
CDR3 protein: CASRTGSSYNEQFF

V gene: TRBV2
clone size: few
J gene: TRBJ1-5
D gene: -
CDR3 DNA: TGTGCCAGCAGCTCCTCGGGGGGGGGCGCAGGATTCCAGCATTTT
CDR3 protein: CASSSSGGGAGFQHF

V gene: TRBV4-1
clone size: -
J gene: TRBJ2-3
D gene: TRBD2
CDR3 DNA: TGCGCCAGCAGCCAATCCCTAGCGGACACAGATACGCAGTATTTT
CDR3 protein: CASSQSLADTDTQYF

V gene: TRBV7-2
clone size: -
J gene: TRBJ2-1
D gene: -
CDR3 DNA: TGTGCCAGCAGCTCGGGGGGCGGAGCCTCCTACAATGAGCAGTTCTTC
CDR3 protein: CASSSGGGASYNEQFF

V gene: TRBV29-1
clone size: once
J gene: TRBJ2-7
D gene: -
CDR3 DNA: TGCAGCGTTGAAGTTCGGACGGGCTCCTACGAGCAGTACTTC
CDR3 protein: CSVEVRTGSYEQYF

V gene: TRBV10-3
clone size: -
J gene: TRBJ1-5
D gene: -
CDR3 DNA: TGTGCCATCAGTGAGATGGCCCCCGAGCCCCAGCATTTT
CDR3 protein: CAISEMAPEPQHF

V gene: TRBV11-3
clone size: -
J gene: TRBJ1-2
D gene: TRBD1
CDR3 DNA: TGTGCCAGCAGCATAGGGACAGGTAGATCTTCGGGCTACACCTTC
CDR3 protein: CASSIGTGRSSGYTF

V gene: TRBV5-4
clone size: medium-sized
J gene: TRBJ1-1
D gene: -
CDR3 DNA: TGTGCCAGCAGCTTGGCCGGGCAGTATGAAGCTTTCTTT
CDR3 protein: CASSLAGQYEAFF

V gene: TRBV28
clone size: few
J gene: TRBJ2-5
D gene: -
CDR3 DNA: TGTGCCAGCAGACACGGAGAATTGGGGACCCAGTACTTC
CDR3 protein: CASRHGELGTQYF

V gene: TRBV18
clone size: few
J gene: TRBJ2-1
D gene: -
CDR3 DNA: TGTGCCAGCTCACCGGGTCTGATAAATGAGCAGTTCTTC
CDR3 protein: CASSPGLINEQFF

V gene: TRBV11-1
clone size: -
J gene: TRBJ2-7
D gene: TRBD2
CDR3 DNA: TGTGCCAGCAGCATCCGGGACTACTCCTACGAGCAGTACTTC
CDR3 protein: CASSIRDYSYEQYF

V gene: TRBV2
clone size: few
J gene: TRBJ2-3
D gene: -
CDR3 DNA: TGTGCCAGCCAGTCGGCAGGAATGGGCACAGATACGCAGTATTTT
CDR3 protein: CASQSAGMGTDTQYF

V gene: TRBV7-2
clone size: once
J gene: TRBJ2-5
D gene: -
CDR3 DNA: TGTGCCAGCAGCTCACGGGGAGAAGGAGAGACCCAGTACTTC
CDR3 protein: CASSSRGEGETQYF

V gene: TRBV11-1
clone size: -
J gene: TRBJ1-5
D gene: -
CDR3 DNA: TGTGCCAGCAGCTTAGCCAGGGACCGGCCCCAGCATTTT
CDR3 protein: CASSLARDRPQHF

V gene: TRBV10-3
clone size: -
J gene: TRBJ2-7
D gene: TRBD1
CDR3 DNA: TGTGCCATCAGTGCCGGGACAGGGGGCGACGAGCAGTACTTC
CDR3 protein: CAISAGTGGDEQYF

V gene: TRBV10-1
clone size: -
J gene: TRBJ1-1
D gene: -
CDR3 DNA: TGCGCCAGCTATAAAAAACCGCCCATAGGGAACACTGAAGCTTTCTTT
CDR3 protein: CASYKKPPIGNTEAFF

V gene: TRBV7-2
clone size: -
J gene: TRBJ2-3
D gene: TRBD2
CDR3 DNA: TGTGCCAGCAGCTTCAGTAGCGGGACTCGCACAGATACGCAGTATTTT
CDR3 protein: CASSFSSGTRTDTQYF

V gene: TRBV10-3
clone size: -
J gene: TRBJ2-7
D gene: -
CDR3 DNA: TGTGCCATCAGTGAAGGGGATGGGTGGGAGCAGTACTTC
CDR3 protein: CAISEGDGWEQYF

V gene: TRBV5-6
clone size: few
J gene: TRBJ1-1
D gene: -
CDR3 DNA: TGTGCCAGCAGCCGTAACACTGAAGCTTTCTTT
CDR3 protein: CASSRNTEAFF

V gene: TRBV11-1
clone size: -
J gene: TRBJ1-2
D gene: -
CDR3 DNA: TGTGCCAGCAGCTTAGCAACGGGGCGCTATGGCTACACCTTC
CDR3 protein: CASSLATGRYGYTF

V gene: TRBV25-1
clone size: once
J gene: TRBJ1-6
D gene: -
CDR3 DNA: TGTGCCAGCAGGGGGTCTGAGTATAATTCACCCCTCCACTTT
CDR3 protein: CASRGSEYNSPLHF

V gene: TRBV7-6
clone size: -
J gene: TRBJ2-3
D gene: TRBD2
CDR3 DNA: TGTGCCAGCAGCCATCATCTGATCTTAGCGGGAGACACAGATACGCAGTATTTT
CDR3 protein: CASSHHLILAGDTDTQYF